The sequence of this T cell receptor (beta chain) was determined in a study of beta chain features in type 1 diabetes. Study-level findings and limits: Shortening of TCRB CDR3s, moderate but significant, appeared in all four CD4+ subsets of Type 1 diabetes patients. The VDJ junctions of type 1 diabetes patients carried fewer insertions and more deletions. A closer apparent resemblance between naive, central memory and Treg TCRB repertoires was seen in patients than in healthy donors.

Expressed TCRB transcripts got sequenced, as all isolated RNA was reverse transcribed. The table came from immunoSEQ multiplex PCR; TCRdb's copy has only in-frame clones and leaves some out. The sample holds 600,000 to 750,000 clones, 9.5% to 15% seen once. This clone was found a few times. Its antigen is not identified. Germline V gene data show CDR1 as LNHDA and CDR2 as SQIVND (reference sequence). Trimming left V 2 bases short and J 7 bases short, with 12 bases between. There are 13 residues in the CDR3. A single heparinised draw of roughly 120 mL on average was taken per donor. The TCR originated in a man aged 25-45 years with type 1 diabetes. The rearrangement joins TRBV19 to TRBJ2-7; D tentatively reads TRBD1 or TRBD2 (6 bases each). The sequenced sample consisted of naive CD4+ T cells from blood. This CDR3 reads CASSINRDSEQYF. The CDR3 DNA is TGTGCCAGTAGTATAAACAGGGACTCGGAGCAGTACTTC.